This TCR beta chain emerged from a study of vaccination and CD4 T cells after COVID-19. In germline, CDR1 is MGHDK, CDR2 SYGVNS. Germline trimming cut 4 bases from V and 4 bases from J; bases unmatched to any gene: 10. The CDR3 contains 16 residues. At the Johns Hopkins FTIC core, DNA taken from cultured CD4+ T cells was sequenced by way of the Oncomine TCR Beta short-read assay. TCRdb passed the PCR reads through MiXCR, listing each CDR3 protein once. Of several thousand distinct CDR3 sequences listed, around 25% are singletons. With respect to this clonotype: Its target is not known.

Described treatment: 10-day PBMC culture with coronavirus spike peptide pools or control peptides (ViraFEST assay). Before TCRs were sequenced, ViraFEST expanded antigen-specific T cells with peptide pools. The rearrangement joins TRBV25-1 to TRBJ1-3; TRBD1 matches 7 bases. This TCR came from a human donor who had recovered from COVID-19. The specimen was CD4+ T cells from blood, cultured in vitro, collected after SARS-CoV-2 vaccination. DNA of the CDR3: TGTGCCAGCAGTGCCCGAGACAGGGTGTCCGGAAACACCATATATTTT. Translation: CASSARDRVSGNTIYF.